The sequence of this TCR beta chain was determined in a study of T cells in Graves' hyperthyroidism and ophthalmopathy. Overall study findings and caveats: Blood held most thyroid clonotypes expanded above 0.001 frequency.

V gave up 2 bases and J gave up 3 bases, with 10 bases separating them. Germline V gene data show CDR1 as DFQATT and CDR2 as SNEGSKA (reference sequence). The length of the CDR3 is 13 residues. Criteria for exclusion of patients were uncontrolled infection, other autoimmune disease, pregnancy or lactation. Worth noting for this clonotype: What it binds is not known.

Template material for amplifying TCR beta CDR3 regions consisted of RNA transcripts. A first-round RT-PCR of the TCR CDR3 used the HTBI primer set. TCRdb fed the multiplex PCR reads into MiXCR, producing one record per CDR3 protein. The sample lists under 250,000 distinct CDR3 sequences, approximately 17% occurring once. The sequenced sample consisted of blood. This chain joins TRBV20-1 and TRBJ1-2; maybe TRBD1 (6 bases). The sequence came from a man in his forties or fifties with Graves' hyperthyroidism. This CDR3 is CSARWGADYGYTF. DNA for the CDR3: TGCAGTGCTAGATGGGGGGCGGACTATGGCTACACCTTC.